The 28 T cell receptor beta chains listed next were all sequenced from one sample in a study of T cells in Graves' hyperthyroidism and ophthalmopathy (dated by TCRdb to the late 2010s). To prepare the library, multiplex PCR was applied. These reads were obtained on an Illumina HiSeq 2000. The TCR beta CDR3 regions were amplified from RNA transcripts. The TCR CDR3 was subjected to a first round of RT-PCR using the HTBI primer set and the Qiagen OneStep RT-PCR kit. Using fastp at Q25 and MiXCR, TCRdb reprocessed the public reads and kept productive beta chains. Under each unique CDR3 protein, matching rows form one entry showing the most common genes and DNA. The sample table records under 300,000 distinct CDR3 sequences; over 20% of these occur just once. Clones ranked in the top ten supply 50% to 75% of the sample. The sequenced sample was blood. All receptors derive from a young man with Graves' ophthalmopathy.

The chain employs TRBV28 and TRBJ2-7; TRBD1 might be the D (6 bases). CDR3 length: 14 residues. Germline values: CDR1 MDHEN, CDR2 SYDVKM. Trimming pared 6 bases from V and 0 bases from J, leaving 12 bases between. CDR3 protein: CASRGTILSYEQYF. CDR3 bases: TGTGCCAGCAGGGGGACAATCCTCTCCTACGAGCAGTACTTC. The whole variable domain, remainder taken from reference TRBV28 and TRBJ2-7, is DVKVTQSSRYLVKRTGEKVFLECVQDMDHENMFWYRQDPGLGLRLIYFSYDVKMKEKGDIPEGYSVSREKKERFSLILESASTNQTSMYLCASRGTILSYEQYFGPGTRLTVT.

The chain carries TRBV10-3 and TRBJ2-1; D is ambiguous. V was clipped by 4 bases and J by 4 bases, with 11 bases between them. Germline loops: CDR1 ENHRY, CDR2 SYGVKD. This CDR3 has 14 residues. CDR3 bases: TGTGCCATCAGTGCCACGCAGGATTACAATGAGCAGTTCTTC. Protein sequence: CAISATQDYNEQFF.

This clonotype was seen at least ten times. V usage is TRBV12-3 or TRBV12-4 and J usage is TRBJ2-1, with D unclear. The CDR3 length is 13 residues. Between the trimmed V and J ends, which lost 3 bases and 4 bases, there was a span of 7 bases. This CDR3 reads CASSLDHYNEQFF. Here the CDR3 DNA reads TGTGCCAGCAGTTTGGACCATTACAATGAGCAGTTCTTC.

This clonotype has more than one count but fewer than ten. The CDR3 region is CSAREEPGLAGEGQFF. CDR3 nucleotides: TGCAGTGCTAGAGAAGAACCGGGACTAGCGGGAGAGGGGCAGTTCTTC. The chain combines TRBV20-1 with TRBJ2-1; 14 bases are shared with TRBD2. This CDR3 region has 16 residues. The V gene end was trimmed by 0 bases and the J gene end by 12 bases; junction bases not matched to a gene: 10. From germline, CDR1 is DFQATT and CDR2 SNEGSKA (reference sequence).

The chain couples TRBV10-1 to TRBJ2-5; possibly TRBD1 for D (5 bases). Germline V CDR1 and CDR2: WNHNN, SYGVQD (reference sequence). Trimming pared 0 bases from V and 2 bases from J, leaving 13 bases between. The CDR3 is made up of 16 amino acids. The CDR3 reads CASSESTAISQETQYF. In DNA form, the CDR3 reads TGCGCCAGCAGTGAGTCGACAGCTATATCACAAGAGACCCAGTACTTC.

This clonotype was counted at least ten times. This chain joins TRBV2 and TRBJ2-7; D gene uncertain. V gave up 4 bases and J gave up 6 bases, with 19 bases separating them. The CDR3 extends over 15 amino acids. Germline V CDR1 and CDR2: SNHLY, FYNNEI. The CDR3 region is CASSGRSAPRVEQYF. In DNA, the CDR3 is TGTGCCAGCAGTGGTAGATCAGCCCCAAGAGTCGAGCAGTACTTC.

As concerns this clonotype: One end of the junction fails to match germline, which may point to a read error. J is TRBJ1-1 and V is TRBV19; 9 bases line up with TRBD1. This CDR3 is 16 amino acids long. CDR1 and CDR2 from the germline V gene are LNHDA and SQIVND (reference sequence). The CDR3 DNA sequence: TGTGCCAGTAGTCCACTTCCCGGGACAGGGAACACTGAAGCTCTCTTT. This translates into CASSPLPGTGNTEALF.

This clonotype was counted only a few times. This likely comes from a read error, as the CDR3 has no conserved phenylalanine or tryptophan at its end. The chain employs TRBV5-1 and TRBJ2-7; 9 bases fit TRBD1. CDR1 is SGHRS, CDR2 YFSETQ, per germline. This CDR3 contains 13 residues. V shed 4 bases, J shed 4 bases, and the junction held 3 bases outside the gene matches. This CDR3 is CASSTGTGYEQYL. In DNA form, the CDR3 reads TGCGCCAGCAGCACTGGGACAGGGTACGAGCAGTACCTC.

For the CDR3, the DNA is TGTGCCTGGAGTTTAGGATGGGGGGCGCATTCGGGTTACGAGCAGTACTTC. Translation gives CAWSLGWGAHSGYEQYF. This chain connects TRBV30 to TRBJ2-7; D is possibly TRBD1 or TRBD2 (6 bases each). In germline, CDR1 is GTSNPN, CDR2 SVGIG (reference sequence). CDR3 length: 17 residues. The V and J ends lost 2 bases and 4 bases respectively, with 24 bases between them.

The chain combines TRBV11-3 with TRBJ2-5; TRBD2 is a possible D gene (5 bases). Germline V lookup: CDR1 SGHNT, CDR2 YENEEA. This CDR3 is 15 amino acids long. Trimming cost V 9 bases and J 4 bases, with 21 bases left between them. CDR3: CASSMLAGGRETQYF. DNA of the CDR3: TGTGCCAGTAGTATGCTGGCGGGTGGGAGAGAGACCCAGTACTTC. Full variable domain (outside the CDR3, taken from reference TRBV11-3 and TRBJ2-5): EAGVVQSPRYKIIEKKQPVAFWCNPISGHNTLYWYLQNLGQGPELLIRYENEEAVDDSQLPKDRFSAERLKGVDSTLKIQPAELGDSAVYLCASSMLAGGRETQYFGPGTRLLVL.

In the case of this clonotype: Possible read error: a much larger clone is one base away. The V and J genes are TRBV11-2 and TRBJ2-3, with a possible D match to TRBD2 (5 bases). CDR1 is SGHAT, CDR2 FQNNGV, per germline. CDR3 length: 14 amino acids. This CDR3 is CASEDGIRTDTRYF. The CDR3 nucleotides are TGTGCCAGCGAGGACGGGATCCGCACAGATACGCGGTATTTT.

The chain uses TRBV6-2 or TRBV6-3 and TRBJ1-5, with a weak D call TRBD1 (6 bases). This CDR3 region has 14 residues. The V and J ends lost 3 bases and 6 bases respectively, with 12 bases between them. In germline, CDR1 is MNHEY, CDR2 SVGEGT. The CDR3 reads CASSYPRGGQPQHF. In DNA form, the CDR3 reads TGTGCCAGCAGTTATCCGAGAGGGGGTCAGCCCCAGCATTTT.

In this sample, this clonotype turned up many times. The CDR3 is CASRFAAGNVNTEAFF. Here the CDR3 DNA reads TGTGCCAGCAGATTTGCCGCTGGTAATGTGAACACTGAAGCTTTCTTT. This rearrangement joins TRBV6-1 to TRBJ1-1; D unresolved. Germline lookup yields CDR1 MNHNS and CDR2 SASEGT. The ends were cut back, 6 bases at V and 0 bases at J, with 17 bases in the middle. CDR3 length: 16 amino acids.

This clonotype has a count of ten or more. The J gene is TRBJ2-7, the V gene TRBV28; D unclear. The CDR3 has 14 amino acids. Germline CDR1 is MDHEN and CDR2 is SYDVKM. V lost 7 bases and J 0 bases, leaving 13 bases between the germline ends. The CDR3 reads CASTRVPLSYEQYF. DNA for the CDR3: TGTGCCAGCACAAGGGTCCCCCTCTCCTACGAGCAGTACTTC. Full variable domain (rest looked up from reference TRBV28 and TRBJ2-7): DVKVTQSSRYLVKRTGEKVFLECVQDMDHENMFWYRQDPGLGLRLIYFSYDVKMKEKGDIPEGYSVSREKKERFSLILESASTNQTSMYLCASTRVPLSYEQYFGPGTRLTVT.

This clonotype was counted between two and nine times. The chain joins TRBV30 to TRBJ1-1; D is perhaps TRBD1 (5 bases). The CDR3 length is 14 residues. Per germline, CDR1 GTSNPN and CDR2 SVGIG (reference sequence). V was cut by 2 bases and J by 1 base, with 11 bases left in between. The CDR3 reads CAWSPGPGNTEAFF. The CDR3 nucleotides are TGTGCCTGGAGTCCGGGACCAGGGAACACTGAAGCTTTCTTT.

This rearrangement joins TRBV27 to TRBJ2-1; 7 bases fit TRBD2. The CDR3 spans 14 residues. Per germline, CDR1 MNHEY and CDR2 SMNVEV (reference sequence). The V and J ends lost 1 base and 6 bases, in that order; junction bases with no gene match: 3. The CDR3 spells CASSLFSGGNEQFF. CDR3 coding DNA: TGTGCCAGCAGTTTATTTTCGGGAGGCAATGAGCAGTTCTTC.

This clonotype occurred once. A much larger clonotype is one base distant, so this may be a read error. CDR3 amino acids: CASGGPGADTQYF. The CDR3 bases are TGTGCCAGTGGCGGGCCCGGCGCAGATACGCAGTATTTT. The gene calls are TRBV7-2 and TRBJ2-3; a possible D gene is TRBD2 (5 bases). Looked up from germline, CDR1 is SGHTA and CDR2 is FQGNSA. V was clipped by 9 bases and J by 4 bases, with 14 bases between them. There are 13 residues in the CDR3.

CDR3 sequence (DNA): TGTGCCAGCAGCTTAGGTGCAGGCCCCGTTGGGCAGTTCTTC. It specifies CASSLGAGPVGQFF. The V and J genes are TRBV7-6 and TRBJ2-1; D is ambiguous. The CDR3 loop spans 14 amino acids. Deletions cut 1 base from V and 12 bases from J, with 16 bases between. CDR1 is SGHVS and CDR2 is FNYEAQ in the germline V gene.

Comment on this clonotype: A much larger clone lies one base from this, so it may be a read error. This chain joins TRBV3-1 and TRBJ1-2; 9 positions match TRBD1. Germline-derived CDR1 and CDR2 are LGHDT and YNNKEL (reference sequence). This CDR3 spans 14 amino acids. The CDR3 region has the DNA TGTGCCAGGAGCCATTTACAGGGGGCAGGCGGCTACACCTTC. The encoded protein is CARSHLQGAGGYTF.

V and J are TRBV2 and TRBJ2-5, with TRBD1 matching 8 bases. The CDR3 runs to 14 residues. The trim removed 10 bases at V and 4 bases at J, leaving 11 bases unmatched. The germline gives CDR1 SNHLY, CDR2 FYNNEI. The DNA for the CDR3 is TGTGCCACCTCACAGGGGGAGTCTATAGAGACCCAGTACTTC. It yields the protein CATSQGESIETQYF.

The table lists this clonotype with many counts. The chain recombines TRBV3-1 with TRBJ1-1, with a weak D call TRBD1 (6 bases). CDR1 and CDR2 (germline): LGHDT, YNNKEL (reference sequence). The CDR3 extends over 15 amino acids. V shed 5 bases and J shed 2 bases, with 15 bases lying between them. The CDR3 is CASSTPGVRNTEAFF. Here the CDR3 DNA reads TGTGCCAGCAGCACTCCAGGGGTCCGAAACACTGAAGCTTTCTTT.

This clonotype was detected ten times or more. The gene calls are TRBV27 and TRBJ2-7; D unclear. The germline V and J ends were trimmed by 3 bases and 4 bases, with 13 bases remaining between them. Looked up from germline, CDR1 is MNHEY and CDR2 is SMNVEV (reference sequence). The CDR3 covers 14 residues. CDR3 loop: CASSFVAGAYEQYF. In DNA, the CDR3 is TGTGCCAGCAGTTTTGTTGCAGGAGCTTACGAGCAGTACTTC.

V is TRBV24-1 and J is TRBJ1-1, with a tentative D call TRBD1 (5 bases). V gave up 10 bases and J gave up 0 bases, with 11 bases separating them. The V gene's germline CDR1 is KGHDR and CDR2 SFDVKD. The CDR3 has 13 amino acids. CDR3 residues: CATIGGVNTEAFF. The CDR3 coding sequence is TGTGCCACGATTGGGGGGGTGAACACTGAAGCTTTCTTT.

This clonotype showed up just a few times. The chain links TRBV7-8 to TRBJ2-1; 12 nucleotides line up with TRBD2. Unmatched junction bases numbered 8, after V lost 5 bases and J lost 6 bases. The CDR3 covers 16 residues. Germline loops: CDR1 SGHVS, CDR2 FQNEAQ. This CDR3 reads CASSPQTSGSFNEQFF. The CDR3 bases are TGTGCCAGCAGCCCCCAGACTAGCGGGAGTTTCAATGAGCAGTTCTTC.

This clonotype was observed many times. This chain links TRBV6-2 or TRBV6-3 with TRBJ2-7; no definite D call. The germline gives CDR1 MNHEY, CDR2 SVGEGT. This CDR3 comprises 15 residues. The ends were cut back, 5 bases at V and 4 bases at J, with 18 bases in the middle. The CDR3 spells CASSHETGRSYEQYF. Here the CDR3 DNA reads TGTGCCAGCAGTCATGAAACGGGCCGAAGTTACGAGCAGTACTTC.

The rearrangement joins TRBV7-9 to TRBJ2-2; no clear D gene. Germline CDR1 is SEHNR and CDR2 is FQNEAQ (reference sequence). CDR3 length: 13 amino acids. V lost 5 bases, J lost 2 bases, and 6 bases lay in between. CDR3 sequence reads: CASSMYNTGELFF. The CDR3 DNA is TGTGCCAGCAGCATGTATAACACCGGGGAGCTGTTTTTT. Complete variable domain (other parts from reference TRBV7-9 and TRBJ2-2): DTGVSQNPRHKITKRGQNVTFRCDPISEHNRLYWYRQTLGQGPEFLTYFQNEAQLEKSRLLSDRFSAERPKGSFSTLEIQRTEQGDSAMYLCASSMYNTGELFFGEGSRLTVL.

This clonotype was seen more than once but under ten times. In DNA, the CDR3 is TGTGCCAGTAGTCCAAAGGACAGGGTGCTCAATCAGCCCCAGCATTTT. This codes for CASSPKDRVLNQPQHF. The genes are TRBV19 and TRBJ1-5; 8 bases agree with TRBD1. CDR1 is LNHDA and CDR2 is SQIVND in the germline V gene (reference sequence). The CDR3 extends over 16 amino acids. V trimming: 5 bases; J trimming: 3 bases; junction bases outside the gene matches: 9.

This chain uses TRBV29-1 with TRBJ2-7, with D tentatively TRBD1 (6 bases). Germline values: CDR1 SQVTM, CDR2 ANQGSEA. CDR3 length equals 15 residues. V lost 3 bases to trimming and J lost 5 bases, with 20 bases between them. The CDR3 region is CSVDPERFRGNEQYF. The CDR3 nucleotides are TGCAGCGTTGACCCCGAAAGATTTAGGGGGAACGAGCAGTACTTC.